The clone carrying this T cell receptor beta chain came up a few times. The data were obtained in a study of identical twins. Trimming stripped 3 bases from V and 7 bases from J, with 22 bases between. The CDR3 is 16 residues long. Germline V gene data show CDR1 as KGHSH and CDR2 as LQKENI. TCRdb processed the 5' RACE reads anew with MiXCR; each CDR3 protein has one entry. The repertoire includes some 590,000 distinct CDR3 sequences, nearly 10% of them detected once, and around 3% sits in the top ten. These same data were also listed under a study on yellow fever vaccine responses in identical twins.

The chain has TRBV18 and TRBJ2-7; TRBD2 might be the D (5 bases). The receptor's source is a woman aged 18-35 years in good health. Source material: PBMCs. CDR3 sequence reads: CASSPDGVRLSMEQYF. Written as DNA, the CDR3 is TGTGCCAGCTCACCCGACGGGGTCAGATTGTCAATGGAGCAGTACTTC.